The source of this T cell receptor (beta chain) is a study of blood T cell repertoires in COVID-19 (dated by TCRdb to 2018 to 2020). A note on the overall study: Samples covering the acute and convalescent phases of COVID-19 were provided by collaborators in the United States, Italy and Spain. The material from the prospective study consisted of cDNA or gDNA derived from T cells, B-cell-depleted T cells, or PBMCs. Deeply sampled blood TCRbeta repertoires from subjects exposed to, actively infected with, or recovered from COVID-19 were included in the dataset. A freely available public database, intended as a resource for researchers studying the immune response to SARS-CoV-2, is where the repertoires were released. The samples were drawn from the first 160 participants of the ongoing ImmuneRACE study and from 1,254 subjects provided by 6 global collaborators. A de-identified subject ID, COVID-19 status, age in years and sex were almost always included in the sample metadata. Where available, HLA class I and class II types were obtained from metadata supplied by the sample provider rather than from assay-based typing.

TCRbeta CDR3 regions were amplified from genomic DNA by means of the immunoSEQ Assay, a bias-controlled multiplex PCR. In the source study's methods: Within the assay, amplification of reference gene primers was used to estimate how many nucleated cells each sample contained. Sequence reads were collapsed and filtered to measure the absolute abundance of every unique TCRbeta CDR3 rearrangement. For each sample, productive Simpson clonality was calculated as the square root of Simpson's diversity index across productive rearrangements. TCRdb provides this immuneACCESS table in a form limited to in-frame rearrangements. Some clones are lacking; in checked studies, under half of them reflect an unresolved V gene, and why the rest are absent is not known. V and J calls and clone size are those listed in that table; D and trimming were worked out from the DNA. The sample data list 300,000 or so clones, and around 84% of these were observed just once. The top ten clonotypes cover over 9.5% of the sample.

Participants in the prospective study were enrolled through a virtual design, were aged roughly 18 to 95 years, and lived in some 24 United States geographic areas. In the prospective study, participants were assigned to cohorts based on the clinical history participants reported in a screening survey and a study questionnaire. For ImmuneRACE Cohort 3, a participant was defined as recovered based on two consecutive negative NP/OP PCR tests, clearance by a healthcare professional, or resolution of symptoms. In the prospective study, whole blood, serum and a nasopharyngeal or oropharyngeal swab were collected from each participant by mobile phlebotomists. Over a roughly 2-month period, participants in the prospective study had the option of providing additional blood draws and questionnaires. Blood samples from the prospective study were shipped frozen or at room temperature prior to DNA extraction.

In regard to this clone: This receptor's antigen is unknown. Base qualities are missing; no much larger clone stands one base away.

The research as a whole found: How much clinical and demographic metadata was included differed by source and by participant, and the metadata was provided uncurated.

The TCR comes from a young woman who had recovered from COVID-19. The sequenced sample consisted of PBMCs or T cells enriched from blood (not recorded which).

The DNA reads TGCGCCAGCACCAGCTTGGGGACAGGTCAAGAGACCCAGTACTTC. This gives the protein CASTSLGTGQETQYF. The rearranged segments are TRBV5-1 and TRBJ2-5; the central 8 bases match TRBD1. The cysteine opens and the phenylalanine closes a CDR3 of 15 amino acids. Only the CDR3 portion is preserved as DNA: 45 bases, with reading frame beginning at the first base. In the germline V gene, CDR1 corresponds to SGHRS and CDR2 to YFSETQ. Here V drops 6 bases and J drops 2 bases, and the junction holds 9 bases not matched to any gene.